Presented here are 2 T cell receptor beta chains from one specimen sequenced in a study of T-cell reconstitution after alpha-beta-depleted transplantation in children. Library preparation (for TCRbeta) was performed with unique molecular identifiers. TCRdb itself ran the PCR reads through MiXCR, one entry per CDR3 protein. The sample comprises about 400,000 distinct CDR3 sequences, about 14% of which are singletons, and about 4% rests with the top ten. Here the sequenced sample was PBMCs, taken from the stem cell graft. The source is a human donor who donated a stem cell graft to a child with Fanconi anemia.

There are many counts of this clonotype. The J gene is TRBJ2-3, the V gene TRBV20-1; 9 nucleotides match TRBD2. This CDR3 has 15 amino acids. Germline loops: CDR1 DFQATT, CDR2 SNEGSKA (reference sequence). V was pared by 5 bases and J by 2 bases, with 8 bases of the junction left unmatched. CDR3 residues: CSAPLAGGITDTQYF. CDR3 nucleotide sequence: TGCAGTGCTCCGCTGGCGGGGGGGATCACAGATACGCAGTATTTT.

This clonotype was seen repeatedly, ten times or more. The chain carries TRBV27 and TRBJ2-5, with no clear D. Per the germline V gene, CDR1 is MNHEY and CDR2 is SMNVEV (reference sequence). This CDR3 region has 14 residues. V was trimmed by 2 bases and J by 4 bases, leaving 11 bases between them. The chain's CDR3 is CASSLMFAGETQYF. CDR3 sequence (DNA): TGTGCCAGCAGTTTAATGTTCGCAGGAGAGACCCAGTACTTC.